This entry is about one T cell receptor beta chain. At least ten counts were recorded for this clonotype. It has no known antigen specificity. One base away there is no much larger clone; base qualities are not given. cDNA synthesis used template-switch 5'RACE with a primer carrying a 10-nucleotide random unique molecular identifier tagging each TCR transcript. Each sequencing run produced over 190 million TCR-beta sequences covering 15-18 subjects. Total RNA was extracted with the RNeasy kit. The KAPA Real-time Library Amplification kit was used to amplify TCR-beta VDJ regions with primers targeting the TCR constant region and the 5'RACE anchor. Sample indexes and Illumina adaptors were added in a first PCR, after which library yield was increased in a second PCR. After Ampure bead purification, the TCR product of roughly 650 bp was size-selected on a 2% E-gel SizeSelection system. Before pooling, libraries had their quality checked on a Bioanalyzer, their concentration measured with Qubit, and their quantity determined with the Kapa Library Quantification kit. Libraries were sequenced paired-end 2 x 150 bp on an Illumina HiSeq 2500. To increase sequence diversity, about 25-31% phiX was spiked into each library pool. The study's own analysis went as follows. The quality-filtered reads were processed with the UMI-based MiGEC pipeline, whose error correction step removed more than 75% of the raw TCR sequences. VDJ genes were aligned to IMGT germline references, and clonotypes were defined by unique CDR3 amino acid sequence plus V-J genes. Clonal expansion, Shannon diversity and CDR3 relatedness (CalcPairwiseDistances, ClusterSamples) were evaluated with VDJtools, and phylogenetic trees were built with CLCbio workbench. Expanded clones were defined as having at least 8 unique UMIs, based on coefficient-of-variation modelling across technical triplicates. TCRdb trimmed public reads at Q25 via fastp, called clones via MiXCR and kept in-frame beta chains. When rows share a CDR3 protein, they turn into one entry using the most common DNA and genes. The V and J calls were not made by the authors but by TCRdb's processing. The sample table lists 50,000 or so distinct CDR3 sequences, about 9.4% of them with a count of one. The ten largest clones add up to 21% of the sample.

V and J are trimmed by 7 bases and 8 bases, and the gene matches miss 11 bases of the junction. CDR1 and CDR2, looked up from the germline V gene, are SGHRS and YFSETQ. The CDR3 holds 14 amino acids from the cysteine to the phenylalanine. The CDR3 DNA has 42 bases and is translated from base 1. This sample is drawn from a study of neurological immune-mediated disorders (dated by TCRdb to between 2017 and 2020). The study in broad terms: Peripheral blood TCR-beta repertoires from HTLV-I-associated myelopathy (HAM/TSP) patients, multiple sclerosis patients and healthy controls were compared by UMI-based sequencing. Alongside PBMC samples, the set of some 97 TCR-beta libraries contained longitudinal samples, technical triplicates, and paired CD4+ and CD8+ T-cell subsets that had been sorted. The cohort included 60 to 75 subjects: about 15 with HAM/TSP, about 34 with multiple sclerosis, and approximately 20 healthy controls. Study-level results and caveats: The highest TCR clonal expansion was observed in HAM/TSP patients, whereas the lowest was observed in MS patients, even when compared with healthy controls. Across subjects, expanded clones never shared an identical CDR3 amino acid sequence, which suggests that the TCR-beta repertoires in every group were private.

Unsorted PBMC libraries were generated from 2 million PBMCs stored in RNAlater at -80 °C until RNA extraction. Peripheral blood underwent Ficoll-Hypaque density gradient centrifugation to isolate PBMCs, which were then cryopreserved in liquid nitrogen. The clonotype originates from a woman between 40 and 50 years old with HTLV-1-associated myelopathy (HAM/TSP). The sample comprised PBMCs. The rearranged chain carries TRBV5-1 and TRBJ1-2; 10 bases in between match TRBD1. CDR3 region: CASLSGTGDHGYTF. In nucleotide form, the sequence is TGCGCCAGCCTCTCCGGGACAGGGGATCACGGCTACACCTTC. Joined to the reference TRBV5-1 and TRBJ1-2 proteins, this CDR3 gives the full variable domain: KAGVTQTPRYLIKTRGQQVTLSCSPISGHRSVSWYQQTPGQGLQFLFEYFSETQRNKGNFPGRFSGRQFSNSRSEMNVSTLELGDSALYLCASLSGTGDHGYTFGSGTRLTVV.